The 27 T cell receptor beta chains reported below all come from one sample, sequenced in a study of blood T cell repertoires in COVID-19 (dated by TCRdb to about 2020). The protocol used for the library was the immunoSEQ multiplex PCR assay. The immuneACCESS repertoire file appears here via TCRdb, limited to in-frame rearrangements. These files lack a portion of the clones; in checked studies, under half of the deficit traces to unresolved V genes, and the cause of the others is not known. The sample table lists roughly 51,000 clones, around 86% of them with a count of one. The ten top clones hold 6.5% of the sample. Specimen: peripheral blood. The receptors stem from a man aged 45-65 years with active COVID-19.

Only one count was recorded for this clone. V and J are TRBV19 and TRBJ2-3; 7 nucleotides align to TRBD2. CDR3 size: 14 residues. The ends lost 5 bases at V and 1 base at J; junction bases unmatched: 3. Germline values: CDR1 LNHDA, CDR2 SQIVND (reference sequence). Written as DNA, the CDR3 is TGTGCCAGTAGTGCCACTAGCGGCACAGATACGCAGTATTTT. Translation: CASSATSGTDTQYF.

The chain joins TRBV4-3 to TRBJ1-6; possible D gene TRBD1, 5 bases. The CDR3 runs 18 residues. V was trimmed by 0 bases and J by 5 bases, leaving 17 bases between them. The germline V gene has CDR1 LGHNA and CDR2 YSLEER. The CDR3 DNA follows: TGCGCCAGCAGCCAAGAACTTCAGGGCCCCCACAATAATTCACCCCTCCACTTT. Translation: CASSQELQGPHNNSPLHF.

This clone was counted a single time. This chain joins TRBV5-8 and TRBJ2-7; D is perhaps TRBD1 (6 bases). V gave up 6 bases and J gave up 4 bases, with 14 bases separating them. There are 13 residues in the CDR3. Germline CDR1 is SGHTS and CDR2 is YDEGEE. The CDR3 DNA sequence: TGTGCCAGCATAAATGCAGGGGCGTACGAGCAGTACTTC. This codes for CASINAGAYEQYF.

The rearrangement links TRBV6-5 to TRBJ1-6, with D tentatively TRBD1 (5 bases). Germline V gene sequence: CDR1 MNHEY, CDR2 SVGAGI. This CDR3 is built from 14 residues. Deletions cut 6 bases from V and 10 bases from J, with 16 bases between. The CDR3 reads CASRGTAMGSPLHF. The CDR3 nucleotides read TGTGCCAGCAGAGGGACTGCCATGGGGTCACCCCTCCACTTT.

V is TRBV6-2 or TRBV6-3 and J is TRBJ1-2, with D possibly TRBD1 on 5 matching bases. Germline V CDR1 and CDR2: MNHEY, SVGEGT. V dropped 0 bases and J dropped 4 bases, with 12 bases sitting between them. The CDR3 loop spans 15 amino acids. CDR3 DNA: TGTGCCAGCAGTTACTCGGGGCAGAGCCTCTATGGCTACACCTTC. This gives the protein CASSYSGQSLYGYTF.

The chain is built from TRBV7-9 and TRBJ2-5; 10 nucleotides agree with TRBD1. The CDR3 runs to 15 residues. J was trimmed by 7 bases and V by 5 bases; bases with no gene match: 10. CDR1 SEHNR and CDR2 FQNEAQ come from the germline V gene (reference sequence). The CDR3 protein is CASSPPGQGFATQYF. The CDR3 DNA reads as TGTGCCAGCAGCCCACCGGGACAGGGGTTCGCGACCCAGTACTTC.

CDR3 bases: TGTGCCAGCAGCGGACAGGGGCCGAACACTGAAGCTTTCTTT. Its protein product is CASSGQGPNTEAFF. The chain couples TRBV2 to TRBJ1-1; 9 bases align to TRBD1. V lost 6 bases and J lost 1; bases outside the gene matches: 3. The CDR3 loop spans 14 amino acids. CDR1 SNHLY and CDR2 FYNNEI come from the germline V gene.

The chain employs TRBV3-1 (or the pseudogene TRBV3-2) and TRBJ2-1, with 8 bases identical to TRBD2. The CDR3 consists of 14 residues. V lost 4 bases, J lost 9 bases, and 8 bases stayed unmatched. CDR1 and CDR2 (germline): LGHDT, YNNKEL (reference sequence). The CDR3 sequence: CASSRSLAEVEQFF. The CDR3 DNA reads TGTGCCAGCAGCCGATCACTAGCGGAGGTTGAGCAGTTCTTC.

As DNA, the CDR3 is TGTGCCAGCAGCCAGCGACACACCGTGGATGGCTACACCTTC. Translation: CASSQRHTVDGYTF. J is TRBJ1-2 and V is TRBV4-2; D remains unclear. CDR1 is LGHNA and CDR2 is YNFKEQ in the germline V gene. The V gene lost 3 bases and the J gene lost 6 bases, with 14 bases spanning the gap. CDR3 length equals 14 residues.

The rearrangement uses TRBV15 and TRBJ2-6; 12 nucleotides match TRBD2. The germline V gene encodes CDR1 LNHNV and CDR2 YYDKDF (reference sequence). V shed 1 base and J 0 bases; nucleotides not matched to a gene: 7. The CDR3 totals 20 residues. The CDR3 sequence is CATSRGPSGGASSGANVLTF. The CDR3, as DNA: TGTGCCACCAGCAGAGGGCCTAGCGGGGGGGCTTCCTCTGGGGCCAACGTCCTGACTTTC. The complete variable domain, with remaining parts taken from reference TRBV15 and TRBJ2-6, reads DAMVIQNPRYQVTQFGKPVTLSCSQTLNHNVMYWYQQKSSQAPKLLFHYYDKDFNNEADTPDNFQSRRPNTSFCFLDIRSPGLGDTAMYLCATSRGPSGGASSGANVLTFGAGSRLTVL.

This clone came up a few times. The junction departs from the called germline gene at one end, perhaps through a read error. The chain uses TRBV2 and TRBJ2-7; D might be TRBD2 (7 bases). There are 12 residues in the CDR3. The germline V gene encodes CDR1 SNHLY and CDR2 FYNNEI. The CDR3 sequence is CASRGVGGPVHF. Written as DNA, the CDR3 is TGTGCCAGCAGGGGAGTCGGGGGGCCGGTCCACTTC.

This clone came up a few times. V and J are TRBV11-2 and TRBJ2-5; 8 positions agree with TRBD2. The trim removed 3 bases at V and 1 base at J, leaving 10 bases unmatched. Germline V gene sequence: CDR1 SGHAT, CDR2 FQNNGV. The CDR3 is 17 amino acids. CDR3 nucleotide sequence: TGTGCCAGCAGCTTGTTCGGTCTAGCGGGCACCCAAGAGACCCAGTACTTC. Its protein product is CASSLFGLAGTQETQYF. Full variable domain (outside the CDR3, taken from reference TRBV11-2 and TRBJ2-5): EAGVAQSPRYKIIEKRQSVAFWCNPISGHATLYWYQQILGQGPKLLIQFQNNGVVDDSQLPKDRFSAERLKGVDSTLKIQPAKLEDSAVYLCASSLFGLAGTQETQYFGPGTRLLVL.

The gene calls are TRBV5-1 and TRBJ1-4, with TRBD1 matching 8 bases. CDR1 is SGHRS and CDR2 is YFSETQ in the germline V gene. The CDR3 covers 15 residues. After removal of 4 bases from V and 8 bases from J, the junction contained 10 bases not matched to a gene. CDR3 coding DNA: TGCGCCAGCAGCCGAGGACCCGGACAGGGAGAAAAACTGTTTTTT. Translating it yields CASSRGPGQGEKLFF.

The V and J genes are TRBV18 and TRBJ1-2; 10 bases line up with TRBD1. The germline V gene has CDR1 KGHSH and CDR2 LQKENI. This CDR3 contains 14 residues. V was clipped by 0 bases and J by 6 bases; unmatched bases: 1. CDR3 protein: CASSPPGTGDGYTF. The CDR3, as DNA: TGTGCCAGCTCACCACCGGGGACAGGGGATGGCTACACCTTC.

This clone was detected once. The rearrangement links TRBV7-7 to TRBJ2-5, with TRBD1 matching over 9 bases. J gave up 6 bases and V 1 base, and 9 bases lay outside the gene matches. From germline, CDR1 is SSHAT and CDR2 FNYEAQ (reference sequence). This CDR3 has 16 residues. In DNA form, the CDR3 reads TGTGCCAGCAGCTTAGGGAGGACAGGGGCTGCGAAGACCCAGTACTTC. This codes for CASSLGRTGAAKTQYF. Filled out from reference TRBV7-7 and TRBJ2-5, the complete variable domain reads GAGVSQSPRYKVTKRGQDVTLRCDPISSHATLYWYQQALGQGPEFLTYFNYEAQPDKSGLPSDRFSAERPEGSISTLTIQRTEQRDSAMYRCASSLGRTGAAKTQYFGPGTRLLVL.

V is TRBV28 and J is TRBJ1-1; unclear D gene. V lost 5 bases to trimming and J lost 5 bases, with 15 bases between them. The germline CDR1 and CDR2 sequences are MDHEN and SYDVKM. The CDR3 sequence is 14 residues long. The CDR3 DNA reads TGTGCCAGCAGTCCTCCCCTTGGGCAGACTGAAGCTTTCTTT. Protein: CASSPPLGQTEAFF. Filled out from reference TRBV28 and TRBJ1-1, the complete variable domain reads DVKVTQSSRYLVKRTGEKVFLECVQDMDHENMFWYRQDPGLGLRLIYFSYDVKMKEKGDIPEGYSVSREKKERFSLILESASTNQTSMYLCASSPPLGQTEAFFGQGTRLTVV.

The chain carries TRBV30 and TRBJ1-5; no clear D. There are 15 residues in the CDR3. V lost 0 bases and J 0 bases, leaving 9 bases between the germline ends. Germline V gives CDR1 GTSNPN, CDR2 SVGIG (reference sequence). CDR3 residues: CAWSVAGYSNQPQHF. The DNA of the CDR3 is TGTGCCTGGAGTGTGGCAGGCTATAGCAATCAGCCCCAGCATTTT.

The sample holds one count of this clone. This chain connects TRBV7-2 to TRBJ2-1, with D uncertain. Germline CDR1 is SGHTA and CDR2 is FQGNSA. This CDR3 has 18 amino acids. Trimming cost V 2 bases and J 8 bases, with 25 bases left between them. CDR3: CASSLRLDSAANVYEQFF. The CDR3 DNA sequence: TGTGCCAGCAGCTTAAGGCTGGATTCGGCGGCCAATGTCTATGAGCAGTTCTTC. Based on the CDR3 plus reference TRBV7-2 and TRBJ2-1, the full variable domain is GAGVSQSPSNKVTEKGKDVELRCDPISGHTALYWYRQSLGQGLEFLIYFQGNSAPDKSGLPSDRFSAERTGGSVSTLTIQRTQQEDSAVYLCASSLRLDSAANVYEQFFGPGTRLTVL.

This chain links TRBV4-2 with TRBJ1-1; D is possibly TRBD1 (5 bases). V was cut by 4 bases and J by 11 bases, with 20 bases left in between. Germline V gene lookup returns CDR1 LGHNA and CDR2 YNFKEQ. This CDR3 is built from 14 residues. CDR3: CASSPLGDSLDAFF. CDR3 coding DNA: TGTGCCAGCAGCCCATTGGGCGACAGTCTCGACGCTTTCTTT.

The gene calls are TRBV4-1 and TRBJ2-1; possibly TRBD1 for D (6 bases). The V and J ends lost 2 bases and 10 bases respectively, with 9 bases between them. Looked up from germline, CDR1 is MGHRA and CDR2 is YSYEKL. The CDR3 runs 12 residues. CDR3 sequence (DNA): TGCGCCAGCAGCCAAACAGGGTACGAGCAGTTCTTC. The encoded protein is CASSQTGYEQFF.

This clone was counted once. V and J are TRBV6-1 and TRBJ1-5; D is unresolved. The CDR3 loop spans 16 amino acids. CDR1 and CDR2 (germline): MNHNS, SASEGT. Trimming removed 2 bases at V and 0 bases at J, with 11 bases between. The CDR3 DNA sequence: TGTGCCAGCAGTGAAAACGCAGGTATTAGCAATCAGCCCCAGCATTTT. Its protein is CASSENAGISNQPQHF.

V and J are TRBV6-5 and TRBJ1-6, with 9 nucleotides matching TRBD1. The CDR3 length is 12 residues. J lost 16 bases, V lost 6 bases, and 7 bases had no gene match. Per germline, CDR1 MNHEY and CDR2 SVGAGI. The CDR3 DNA follows: TGTGCCAGCAGACACCCAGGACAGGGGCTCCACTTT. It is translated as CASRHPGQGLHF.

V gene TRBV10-3 combines with J gene TRBJ2-7; TRBD2 aligns across 10 bases. The length of the CDR3 is 15 residues. J lost 0 bases, V lost 2 bases, and 1 base had no gene match. Germline V lookup: CDR1 ENHRY, CDR2 SYGVKD. CDR3 sequence reads: CAISETSGISYEQYF. For the CDR3, the DNA is TGTGCCATCAGTGAGACTAGCGGGATCTCCTACGAGCAGTACTTC.

This chain connects TRBV5-1 to TRBJ1-1; TRBD1 might be the D (5 bases). Per the germline V gene, CDR1 is SGHRS and CDR2 is YFSETQ. The CDR3 contains 13 residues. Trimming removed 0 bases from V and 5 bases from J, with 8 bases in between. The CDR3 loop reads CASSLGQRTEAFF. In DNA form, the CDR3 reads TGCGCCAGCAGCTTGGGACAGAGGACTGAAGCTTTCTTT.

V gene TRBV30 combines with J gene TRBJ2-7, with 9 positions matching TRBD1. V dropped 4 bases and J dropped 4; count of bases not matched to a gene: 2. The CDR3 covers 12 residues. Looked up from germline, CDR1 is GTSNPN and CDR2 is SVGIG (reference sequence). The chain's CDR3 is CAWKDRGYEQYF. The CDR3 DNA follows: TGTGCCTGGAAAGACAGGGGGTACGAGCAGTACTTC.

The V gene is TRBV3-1 (or the pseudogene TRBV3-2), the J gene TRBJ1-1; possibly TRBD1 for D (5 bases). This CDR3 contains 14 residues. V lost 3 bases and J lost 1, with 9 bases in between. Germline V gene lookup returns CDR1 LGHDT and CDR2 YNNKEL (reference sequence). CDR3 coding DNA: TGTGCCAGCAGCCAGGAGGGGCCGAACACTGAAGCTTTCTTT. Translating it yields CASSQEGPNTEAFF.

V is TRBV12-5 and J is TRBJ1-6; TRBD1 aligns across 7 bases. The junction had 4 bases not matched to a gene; V was cut back by 1 base and J by 7 bases. This CDR3 contains 15 residues. CDR1 is LGHNT and CDR2 is FRNRAP in the germline V gene. CDR3 nucleotides: TGTGCTAGTGGTTTGGCTCGACAGGGCAATTCACCCCTCCACTTT. Amino acid sequence: CASGLARQGNSPLHF.